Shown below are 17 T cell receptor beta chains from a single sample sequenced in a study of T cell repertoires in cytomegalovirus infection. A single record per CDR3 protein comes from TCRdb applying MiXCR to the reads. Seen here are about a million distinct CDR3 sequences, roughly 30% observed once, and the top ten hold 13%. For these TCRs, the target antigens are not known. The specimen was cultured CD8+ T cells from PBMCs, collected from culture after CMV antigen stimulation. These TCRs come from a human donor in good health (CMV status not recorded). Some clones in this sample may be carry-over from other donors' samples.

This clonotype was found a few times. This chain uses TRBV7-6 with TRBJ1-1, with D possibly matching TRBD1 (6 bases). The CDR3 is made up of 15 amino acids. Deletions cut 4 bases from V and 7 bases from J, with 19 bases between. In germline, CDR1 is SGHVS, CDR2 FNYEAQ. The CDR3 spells CASSSGAGASGEAFF. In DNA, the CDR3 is TGTGCCAGCAGCTCAGGGGCAGGGGCCAGCGGTGAAGCTTTCTTT.

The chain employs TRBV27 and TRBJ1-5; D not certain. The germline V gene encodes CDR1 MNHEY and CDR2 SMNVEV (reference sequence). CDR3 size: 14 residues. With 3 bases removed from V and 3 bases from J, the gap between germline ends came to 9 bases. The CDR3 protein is CASSFKRVNQPQHF. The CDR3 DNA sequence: TGTGCCAGCAGTTTTAAGAGGGTCAATCAGCCCCAGCATTTT.

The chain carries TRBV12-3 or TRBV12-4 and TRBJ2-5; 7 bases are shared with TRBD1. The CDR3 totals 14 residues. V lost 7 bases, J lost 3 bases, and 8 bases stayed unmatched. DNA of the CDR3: TGTGCCAGCAACCAAACCGACAGGGAAGAGACCCAGTACTTC. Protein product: CASNQTDREETQYF.

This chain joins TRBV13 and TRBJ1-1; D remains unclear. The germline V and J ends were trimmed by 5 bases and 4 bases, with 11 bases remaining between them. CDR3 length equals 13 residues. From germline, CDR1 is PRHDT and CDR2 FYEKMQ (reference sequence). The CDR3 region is CASSRGVTTEAFF. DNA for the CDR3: TGTGCCAGCAGCCGGGGAGTAACCACTGAAGCTTTCTTT.

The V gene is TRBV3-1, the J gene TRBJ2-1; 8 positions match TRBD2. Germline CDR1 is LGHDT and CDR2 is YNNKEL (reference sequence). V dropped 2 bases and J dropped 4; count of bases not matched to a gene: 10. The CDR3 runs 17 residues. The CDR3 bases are TGTGCCAGCAGCCAAAACTTGGGGCTAGCGGGTTACAATGAGCAGTTCTTC. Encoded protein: CASSQNLGLAGYNEQFF.

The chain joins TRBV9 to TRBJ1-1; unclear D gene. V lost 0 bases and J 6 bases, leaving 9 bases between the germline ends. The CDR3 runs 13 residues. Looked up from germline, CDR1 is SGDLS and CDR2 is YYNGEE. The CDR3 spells CASSVDVGAEAFF. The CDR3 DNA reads TGTGCCAGCAGCGTAGATGTGGGCGCTGAAGCTTTCTTT.

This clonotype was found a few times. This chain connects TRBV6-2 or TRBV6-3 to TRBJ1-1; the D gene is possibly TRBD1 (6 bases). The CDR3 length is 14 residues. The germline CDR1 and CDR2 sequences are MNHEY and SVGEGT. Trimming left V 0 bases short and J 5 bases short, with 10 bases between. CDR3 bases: TGTGCCAGCAGTTACTCGTACAGGGTTACTGAAGCTTTCTTT. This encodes CASSYSYRVTEAFF.

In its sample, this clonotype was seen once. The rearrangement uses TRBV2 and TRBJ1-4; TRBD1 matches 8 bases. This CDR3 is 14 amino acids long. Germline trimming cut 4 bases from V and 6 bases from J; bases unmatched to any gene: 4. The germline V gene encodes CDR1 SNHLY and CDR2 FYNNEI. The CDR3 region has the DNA TGTGCCAGCAGTGCGGACAGGGACGATGAAAAACTGTTTTTT. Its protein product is CASSADRDDEKLFF.

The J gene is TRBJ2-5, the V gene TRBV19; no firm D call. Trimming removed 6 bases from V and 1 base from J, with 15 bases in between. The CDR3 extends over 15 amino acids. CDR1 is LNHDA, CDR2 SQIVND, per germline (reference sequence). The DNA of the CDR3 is TGTGCCAGTAGCCACGGATGGAGCCCCCAAGAGACCCAGTACTTC. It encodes CASSHGWSPQETQYF. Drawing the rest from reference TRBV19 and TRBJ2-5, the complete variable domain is DGGITQSPKYLFRKEGQNVTLSCEQNLNHDAMYWYRQDPGQGLRLIYYSQIVNDFQKGDIAEGYSVSREKKESFPLTVTSAQKNPTAFYLCASSHGWSPQETQYFGPGTRLLVL.

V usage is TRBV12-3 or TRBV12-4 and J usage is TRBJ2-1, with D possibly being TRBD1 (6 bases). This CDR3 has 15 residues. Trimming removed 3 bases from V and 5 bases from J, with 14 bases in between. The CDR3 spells CASSFTGSPDNEQFF. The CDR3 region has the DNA TGTGCCAGCAGTTTCACAGGGTCCCCCGACAATGAGCAGTTCTTC.

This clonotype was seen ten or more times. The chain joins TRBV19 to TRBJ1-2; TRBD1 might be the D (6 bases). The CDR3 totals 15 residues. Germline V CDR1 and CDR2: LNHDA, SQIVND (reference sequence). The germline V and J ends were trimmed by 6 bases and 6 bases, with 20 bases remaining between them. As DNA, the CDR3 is TGTGCCAGTAGATCCAGGGGCTTGATTTTGGATGGCTACACCTTC. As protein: CASRSRGLILDGYTF.

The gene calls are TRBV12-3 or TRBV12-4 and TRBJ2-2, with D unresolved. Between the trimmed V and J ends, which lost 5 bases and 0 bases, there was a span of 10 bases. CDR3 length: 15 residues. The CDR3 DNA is TGTGCCAGCAGTCCTCCAGCGACGAACACCGGGGAGCTGTTTTTT. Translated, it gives CASSPPATNTGELFF.

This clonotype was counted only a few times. CDR3 sequence (DNA): TGTGCCAGCCTACCCTCGGGACACCCGAATGAAAAACTGTTTTTT. Amino acid sequence: CASLPSGHPNEKLFF. The V call is TRBV6-1, the J call TRBJ1-4; D is perhaps TRBD1 (6 bases). The CDR3 contains 15 residues. V was trimmed by 8 bases and J by 5 bases, leaving 18 bases between them. CDR1 and CDR2 (germline): MNHNS, SASEGT.

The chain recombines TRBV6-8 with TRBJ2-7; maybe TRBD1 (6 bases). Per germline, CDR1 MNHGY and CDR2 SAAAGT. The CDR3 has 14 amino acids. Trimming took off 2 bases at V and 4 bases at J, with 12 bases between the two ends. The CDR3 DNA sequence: TGTGCCAGCAGTTACATGGGGGCTTCTTACGAGCAGTACTTC. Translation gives CASSYMGASYEQYF.

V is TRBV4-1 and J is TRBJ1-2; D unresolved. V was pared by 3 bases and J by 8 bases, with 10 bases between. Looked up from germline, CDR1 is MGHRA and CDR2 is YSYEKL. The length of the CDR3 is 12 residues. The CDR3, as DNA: TGCGCCAGCAGCCAGGCCATGGGAGGCTACACCTTC. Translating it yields CASSQAMGGYTF.

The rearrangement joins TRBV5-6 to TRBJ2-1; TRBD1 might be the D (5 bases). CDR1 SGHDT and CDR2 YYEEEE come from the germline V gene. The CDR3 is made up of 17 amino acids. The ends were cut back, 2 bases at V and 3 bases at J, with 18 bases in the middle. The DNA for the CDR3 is TGTGCCAGCAGCTTCTCCTCCGGAGACAGAGACTACAATGAGCAGTTCTTC. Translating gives CASSFSSGDRDYNEQFF.

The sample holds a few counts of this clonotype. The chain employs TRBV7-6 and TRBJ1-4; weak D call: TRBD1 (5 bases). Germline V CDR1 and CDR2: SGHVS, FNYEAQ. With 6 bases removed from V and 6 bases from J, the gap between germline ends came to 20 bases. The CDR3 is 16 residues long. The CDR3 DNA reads TGTGCCAGCAGTACAAAAGAGGACCAGGGCGATGAAAAACTGTTTTTT. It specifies CASSTKEDQGDEKLFF.